The 4 T cell receptor beta chains listed next were all sequenced from one sample in a study of T-cell memory formation after mild COVID-19. Each CDR3 protein gets one entry after TCRdb re-called the 5' RACE reads with MiXCR. The repertoire has 250,000 to 300,000 distinct CDR3 sequences, more than 15% of them found once; the top ten carry approximately 23%. The sequenced sample was PBMCs or a T cell subset sorted from them (not recorded which). The source is a man in his late teens or twenties who had mild COVID-19 (a few samples of this study predate the infection). Cell type and time point are not known.

As DNA, the CDR3 is TGTGCCAGCAGTTACTCGAATTGGGACCCAGGGCAGGGAAAAAACATTCAGTACTTC. This encodes CASSYSNWDPGQGKNIQYF. This sequence joins TRBV6-5 and TRBJ2-4, with D perhaps assigned TRBD1 or TRBD2 (5 bases each). Trimming left V 0 bases short and J 4 bases short, with 22 bases between. Germline V gene data show CDR1 as MNHEY and CDR2 as SVGAGI. The CDR3 is 19 residues long.

This clonotype has just a few counts. The V and J genes are TRBV3-1 and TRBJ2-1, with D possibly matching TRBD1 (5 bases). The germline V gene has CDR1 LGHDT and CDR2 YNNKEL (reference sequence). Trimming stripped 1 base from V and 6 bases from J, with 10 bases between. This CDR3 has 14 residues. The CDR3 here is CASSQVSRVNEQFF. CDR3 DNA: TGTGCCAGCAGCCAAGTCAGCAGGGTCAATGAGCAGTTCTTC.

This clonotype was observed a few times. The V and J genes are TRBV6-5 and TRBJ1-5, with 7 bases identical to TRBD1. This CDR3 is built from 15 residues. V shed 5 bases and J 4 bases; nucleotides not matched to a gene: 8. Germline loops: CDR1 MNHEY, CDR2 SVGAGI. In DNA, the CDR3 is TGTGCCAGCAGTACGGGACAGCTCGGGAATCAGCCCCAGCATTTT. Encoded protein: CASSTGQLGNQPQHF.

Note on this clonotype: At one end, the junction sequence differs from germline, possibly due to a read error. The J gene is TRBJ2-5, the V gene TRBV7-7; 8 bases agree with TRBD1. Germline V gives CDR1 SSHAT, CDR2 FNYEAQ (reference sequence). This CDR3 has 13 amino acids. The CDR3 coding sequence is TGTGCTAGCAGCGAAGGCAGGGGGCTGGCCCAGTACTTC. Translating gives CASSEGRGLAQYF.